This T cell receptor (beta chain) was retrieved from a study of human T cells and chemical hapten exposure. Study information: The patient population, which was mostly female, had alopecia areata, totalis or universalis. Variation in per-sample TCR yields came mainly from small pooled library volume differences.

Trimming stripped 3 bases from V and 6 bases from J, with 5 bases between. Germline V gene sequence: CDR1 MNHNS, CDR2 SASEGT. The CDR3 is 12 amino acids. As for time point: patch test 2, 6 weeks after DPC sensitization. Sample treatment: therapeutic diphenylcyclopropenone sensitization with weekly scalp DPC. TCRdb reprocessed the RACE reads with MiXCR, giving one entry per CDR3 protein. The sample includes 110,000 to 150,000 distinct CDR3 sequences, 12% seen only once; the top ten take around 1.4%. This clonotype was obtained from a woman aged 45-60 years with alopecia areata. Some clones in this sample may be carry-over from other donors' samples. V gene TRBV6-1 combines with J gene TRBJ1-4; possible D gene TRBD1, 5 bases. The sequenced sample was whole blood, obtained in connection with sensitization to the hapten diphenylcyclopropenone (DPC). The DNA for the CDR3 is TGTGCCAGCAGTGACAGGGATGAAAAACTGTTTTTT. The encoded protein is CASSDRDEKLFF.